This paragraph reports one TCR beta chain. The data originate from a study of identical twins. Through template switching, a universal primer site was introduced, and the cDNA contained unique molecular identifiers. In TCRdb, the 5' RACE reads were re-called with MiXCR into one record per CDR3 protein. The sample lists about 690,000 distinct CDR3 sequences, 21% occurring once. The CDR3 contains 14 residues. V lost 8 bases, J lost 7 bases, and 17 bases lay in between. The same sample was also used in a study of T cells expressing NK-cell markers. Turning to that study: Sorted CD3+CD56+NKG2C+, CD3+CD56+NKG2C- and CD3+CD56-NKG2C+ T cells provided the TCR beta repertoires.

The source material was PBMCs. The sequence was obtained from a woman aged 18-35 years in good health. This chain links TRBV12-3 or TRBV12-4 with TRBJ2-2; D is ambiguous. This CDR3 is CASLVNGGGGELFF. CDR3 nucleotide sequence: TGTGCCAGCCTAGTAAACGGTGGTGGCGGGGAGCTGTTTTTT.